The entry that follows covers one T cell receptor beta chain sequence. TCRdb keeps only in-frame clones here, not all; method: immunoSEQ multiplex PCR. This repertoire shows under 350,000 clones, roughly 86% found once; its top ten account for approximately 2.4%. The data are from a study of blood T cell repertoires in COVID-19. With 5 bases removed from V and 1 base from J, the gap between germline ends came to 18 bases. This CDR3 spans 16 amino acids. Germline CDR1 SGHTA, CDR2 FQGNSA. The chain recombines TRBV7-2 with TRBJ2-7, with D possibly being TRBD2 (6 bases). The sequenced material came from PBMCs or T cells enriched from blood (not recorded which). This clonotype was obtained from a woman aged 18-29 years who had recovered from COVID-19. For the CDR3, the DNA is TGTGCCAGCAGCCCCCATGGGGGGTCAGGTTCCTACGAGCAGTACTTC. Translated: CASSPHGGSGSYEQYF.